The entry that follows covers one TCR beta chain sequence. The antigen remains unidentified. The source of the sample is a study of glioma-infiltrating T cells. Overall study findings and caveats: Very few CDR3 sequences were shared between tissue and blood.

Trimming left V 3 bases short and J 2 bases short, with 9 bases between. CDR1 and CDR2 from the germline V gene are SQVTM and ANQGSEA. The length of the CDR3 is 13 residues. TCR alpha and beta CDR3 regions were amplified from RNA using iRepertoire nested multiplex PCR. Input was 100-400 ng of tissue mRNA or PBMC total RNA. One entry per CDR3 protein results from TCRdb running MiXCR on the multiplex PCR reads. Of around 190,000 distinct CDR3 sequences listed, about 47% are singletons. Specimen: glioma tissue, nonneoplastic brain tissue, or PBMCs (not recorded which). This TCR came from a human donor with low-grade glioma or glioblastoma, undergoing nonglioma brain surgery, or in good health (not recorded which). The chain carries TRBV29-1 and TRBJ2-3; TRBD2 is a possible D gene (5 bases). This CDR3 reads CSVEQRLTDTQYF. CDR3 in DNA: TGCAGCGTTGAGCAGCGGCTCACAGATACGCAGTATTTT.